These T cell receptor beta chains were read from a single sample in a study of regulatory T cells in long-lasting Graves disease. MiXCR was run by TCRdb on the multiplex PCR reads, yielding one entry per CDR3 protein. The sample yields about 540,000 distinct CDR3 sequences, approximately 15% seen once. This sample was shared with a second study, whose subject was T cells in Graves' hyperthyroidism and ophthalmopathy.

This specimen was peripheral blood mononuclear cells (PBMCs), taken at new diagnosis, from a patient treated with antithyroid drugs. These receptor sequences come from a man younger than 45 with Graves disease. CDR3s include the opening cysteine and the closing phenylalanine or tryptophan. The order of the fields is D gene, CDR3 length, V gene, CDR3 protein. A D gene is named only where the DNA matches it firmly.

d_call: TRBD2
cdr3_length: 16
v_call: TRBV7-9
cdr3_aa: CASSTGTSPYTGELFF

d_call: .
cdr3_length: 17
v_call: TRBV7-2
cdr3_aa: CASSLGSGTSTPYEQYF

d_call: TRBD2
cdr3_length: 14
v_call: TRBV30
cdr3_aa: CAYQLAGASYEQYF

d_call: .
cdr3_length: 15
v_call: TRBV12-3/TRBV12-4
cdr3_aa: CASSPGRATYNEQFF

d_call: .
cdr3_length: 13
v_call: TRBV15
cdr3_aa: CATSRDSGQPQHF

d_call: TRBD1
cdr3_length: 15
v_call: TRBV12-5
cdr3_aa: CASGLIGTGDYGYTF

d_call: .
cdr3_length: 13
v_call: TRBV20-1
cdr3_aa: CSARGSPGNEAFF

d_call: TRBD2
cdr3_length: 16
v_call: TRBV10-3
cdr3_aa: CAISRGGTQGPDTQYF

d_call: .
cdr3_length: 15
v_call: TRBV2
cdr3_aa: CASSEVRSSTDTQYF

d_call: .
cdr3_length: 14
v_call: TRBV7-2
cdr3_aa: CASSSIVGIGGYTF

d_call: .
cdr3_length: 14
v_call: TRBV6-1
cdr3_aa: CASSPRQRNTEAFF

d_call: .
cdr3_length: 15
v_call: TRBV29-1
cdr3_aa: CSVRTDRPGQKTQYF

d_call: .
cdr3_length: 15
v_call: TRBV9
cdr3_aa: CASSVAERPSYEQYF

d_call: .
cdr3_length: 14
v_call: TRBV19
cdr3_aa: CASSIRQAYGELFF

d_call: .
cdr3_length: 13
v_call: TRBV27
cdr3_aa: CATSGILNTEAFF

d_call: .
cdr3_length: 12
v_call: TRBV7-9
cdr3_aa: CASSTGGTEAFF

d_call: TRBD1
cdr3_length: 16
v_call: TRBV28
cdr3_aa: CASSRPGQGDSDGYTF

d_call: .
cdr3_length: 12
v_call: TRBV15
cdr3_aa: CATSSSSGELFF

d_call: .
cdr3_length: 14
v_call: TRBV5-1
cdr3_aa: CASSSLPGDTEAFF

d_call: .
cdr3_length: 16
v_call: TRBV20-1
cdr3_aa: CSARLGQQRYHTEAFF

d_call: TRBD2
cdr3_length: 15
v_call: TRBV27
cdr3_aa: CASRLRTSPRNEQFF

d_call: TRBD1
cdr3_length: 14
v_call: TRBV20-1
cdr3_aa: CSAETRQGGYEQYF

d_call: TRBD1
cdr3_length: 16
v_call: TRBV6-2/TRBV6-3
cdr3_aa: CASSLPYRGLGYGYTF

d_call: .
cdr3_length: 17
v_call: TRBV3-1
cdr3_aa: CASSQDLRSHHNYGYTF

d_call: TRBD2
cdr3_length: 14
v_call: TRBV7-8
cdr3_aa: CASELAGVADTQYF

d_call: .
cdr3_length: 15
v_call: TRBV18
cdr3_aa: CASSPNETPQETQYF

d_call: TRBD1
cdr3_length: 16
v_call: TRBV4-1
cdr3_aa: CASSQMDRVDTGELFF

d_call: TRBD1
cdr3_length: 13
v_call: TRBV9
cdr3_aa: CASSVEQGNEQFF

d_call: .
cdr3_length: 14
v_call: TRBV12-3/TRBV12-4
cdr3_aa: CASSLEGGAQGYTF

d_call: TRBD2
cdr3_length: 14
v_call: TRBV7-9
cdr3_aa: CASSYGGGTYEQYF

d_call: TRBD2
cdr3_length: 12
v_call: TRBV11-3
cdr3_aa: CASTRAGGHQYF

d_call: .
cdr3_length: 15
v_call: TRBV6-5
cdr3_aa: CASSYSMSSNQPQHF

d_call: TRBD1
cdr3_length: 15
v_call: TRBV5-5
cdr3_aa: CASVLGQAFTGELFF